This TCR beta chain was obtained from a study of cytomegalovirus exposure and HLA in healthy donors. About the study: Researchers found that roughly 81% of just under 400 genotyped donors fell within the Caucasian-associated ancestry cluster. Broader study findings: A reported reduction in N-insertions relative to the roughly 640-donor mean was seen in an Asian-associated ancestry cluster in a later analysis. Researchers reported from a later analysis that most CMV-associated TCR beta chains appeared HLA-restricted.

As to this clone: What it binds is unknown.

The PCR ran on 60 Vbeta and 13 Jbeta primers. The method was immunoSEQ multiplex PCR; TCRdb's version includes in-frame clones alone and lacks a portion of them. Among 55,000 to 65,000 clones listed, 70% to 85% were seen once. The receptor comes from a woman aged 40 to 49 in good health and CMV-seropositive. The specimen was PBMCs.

DNA for the CDR3: TGTGCCAGCAGCCCCGTCGGGGAGAGGTTAGGGACCCAGTACTTC. It specifies CASSPVGERLGTQYF. The rearrangement links TRBV7-9 to TRBJ2-5, with a possible D match to TRBD2 (5 bases). This CDR3 is built from 15 residues. Deletions cut 5 bases from V and 7 bases from J, with 20 bases between. The germline V gene encodes CDR1 SEHNR and CDR2 FQNEAQ (reference sequence).